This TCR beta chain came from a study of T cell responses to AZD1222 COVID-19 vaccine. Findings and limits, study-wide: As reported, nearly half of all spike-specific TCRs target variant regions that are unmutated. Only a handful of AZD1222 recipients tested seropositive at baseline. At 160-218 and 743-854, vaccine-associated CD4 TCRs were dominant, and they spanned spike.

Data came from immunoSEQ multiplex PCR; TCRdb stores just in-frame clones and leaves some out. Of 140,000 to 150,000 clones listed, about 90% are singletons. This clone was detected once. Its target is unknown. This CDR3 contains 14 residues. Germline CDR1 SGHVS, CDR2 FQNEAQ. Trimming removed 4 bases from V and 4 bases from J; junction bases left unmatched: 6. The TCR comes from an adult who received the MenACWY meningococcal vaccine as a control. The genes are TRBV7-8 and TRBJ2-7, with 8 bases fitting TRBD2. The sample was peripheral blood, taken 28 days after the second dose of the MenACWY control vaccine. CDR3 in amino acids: CASSWQRERYEQYF. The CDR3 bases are TGTGCCAGCAGCTGGCAGCGGGAGCGGTACGAGCAGTACTTC.